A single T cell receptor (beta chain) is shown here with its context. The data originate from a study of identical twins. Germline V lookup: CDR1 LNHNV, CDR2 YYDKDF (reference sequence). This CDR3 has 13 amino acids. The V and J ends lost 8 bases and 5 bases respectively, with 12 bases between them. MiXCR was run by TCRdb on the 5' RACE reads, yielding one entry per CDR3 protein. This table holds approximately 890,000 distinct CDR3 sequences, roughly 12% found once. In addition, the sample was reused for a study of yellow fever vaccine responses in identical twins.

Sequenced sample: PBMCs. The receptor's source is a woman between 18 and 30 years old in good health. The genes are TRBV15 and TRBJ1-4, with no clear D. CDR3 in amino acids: CATSGGINEKLFF. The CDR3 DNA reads TGTGCCACCTCTGGCGGGATCAATGAAAAACTGTTTTTT.